This T cell receptor beta chain came from a study of PD-1 blockade in classical Hodgkin lymphoma. Whole-study findings and limits: Reported baseline diversity: healthy donors highest, relapsed/refractory patients lowest. With respect to the repertoire differences, their causes, possibly disease activity or prior therapy, remain undefined.

Indicated time point: newly diagnosed, previously untreated cHL patient sample. By magnetic negative selection, CD4+ T cells were purified from thawed PBMCs. Untreated, newly diagnosed classical Hodgkin lymphoma PBMCs served for comparison. The method was immunoSEQ multiplex PCR; TCRdb's version includes in-frame clones alone and lacks a portion of them. The sample yields about 23,000 clones, more than 85% seen once. A remark on this clone: Its matching antigen is unknown.

In germline, CDR1 is MNHEY, CDR2 SMNVEV (reference sequence). V shed 4 bases and J shed 1 base, with 23 bases lying between them. The length of the CDR3 is 18 residues. The rearrangement joins TRBV27 to TRBJ2-7, with D uncertain. The source is a human donor with classical Hodgkin lymphoma. The sequencing sample was made of CD4+ T cells from blood. The CDR3 DNA reads TGTGCCAGCAGTTCCTTGATAGAAGGGATGGGTAGGTCCTACGAGCAGTACTTC. Its protein is CASSSLIEGMGRSYEQYF.